This TCR beta chain comes out of a study of shared clonotypes between healthy human individuals. Study-wide points: Four donors had around 5.5% of their naive CD4 clonotypes in common.

Regarding this clone: Its antigen is undetermined.

The CDR3 loop spans 17 amino acids. Germline CDR1 SNHLY, CDR2 FYNNEI. The V end was cut by 1 base, the J end by 0 bases, with 15 bases between. Using immunoSEQ multiplex PCR, the repertoire was profiled, and TCRdb retains in-frame clones only, with some absent. The data hold under 350,000 clones, with 80% to 90% observed a single time. The chain employs TRBV2 and TRBJ1-2, with D unresolved. The TCR originated in a man between 18 and 29 years old in good health. The sample was memory CD8+ T cells sorted from blood. Subset defined: CD45RO+ cells pooled with CCR7-negative TemRA cells. This chain's CDR3 is CASSEGPIDSTNYGYTF. For the CDR3, the DNA is TGTGCCAGCAGTGAAGGTCCTATCGATTCGACTAACTATGGCTACACCTTC.